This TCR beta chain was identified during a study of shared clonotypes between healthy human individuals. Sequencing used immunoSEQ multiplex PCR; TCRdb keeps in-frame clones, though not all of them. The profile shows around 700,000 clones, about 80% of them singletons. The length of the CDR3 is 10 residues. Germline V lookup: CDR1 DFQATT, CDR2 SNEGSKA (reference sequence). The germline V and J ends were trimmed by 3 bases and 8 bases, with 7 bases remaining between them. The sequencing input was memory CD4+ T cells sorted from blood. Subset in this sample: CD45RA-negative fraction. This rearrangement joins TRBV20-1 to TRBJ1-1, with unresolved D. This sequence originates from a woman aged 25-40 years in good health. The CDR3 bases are TGCAGTGCTAGGGTCCGAGAAGCTTTCTTT. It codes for CSARVREAFF.